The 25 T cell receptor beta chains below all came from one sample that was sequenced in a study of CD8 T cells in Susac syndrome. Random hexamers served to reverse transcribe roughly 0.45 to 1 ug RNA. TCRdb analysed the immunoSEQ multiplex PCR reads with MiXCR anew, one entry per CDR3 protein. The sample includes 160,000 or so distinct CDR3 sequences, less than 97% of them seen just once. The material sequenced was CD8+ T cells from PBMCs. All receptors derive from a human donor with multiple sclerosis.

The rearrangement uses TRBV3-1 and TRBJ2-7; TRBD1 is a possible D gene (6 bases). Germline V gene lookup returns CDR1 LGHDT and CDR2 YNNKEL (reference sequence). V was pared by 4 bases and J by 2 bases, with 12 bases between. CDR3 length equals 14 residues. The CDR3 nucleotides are TGTGCCAGCAGCCTCTCTAGGACAGCCTACGAGCAGTACGTC. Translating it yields CASSLSRTAYEQYV.

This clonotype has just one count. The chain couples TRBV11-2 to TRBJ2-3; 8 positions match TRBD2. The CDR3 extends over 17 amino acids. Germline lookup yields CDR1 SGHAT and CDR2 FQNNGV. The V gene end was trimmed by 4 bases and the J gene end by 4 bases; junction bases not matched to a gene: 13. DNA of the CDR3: TGTGCCAGCAGCTCACGGCGGGAGGAAGACCCTCCAGATACGCAGTATTTT. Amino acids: CASSSRREEDPPDTQYF.

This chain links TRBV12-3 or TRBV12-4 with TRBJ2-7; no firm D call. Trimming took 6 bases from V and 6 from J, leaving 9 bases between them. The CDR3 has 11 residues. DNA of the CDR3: TGTGCCAGCAGCTTCGCAGCCGAGCAGTACTTC. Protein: CASSFAAEQYF.

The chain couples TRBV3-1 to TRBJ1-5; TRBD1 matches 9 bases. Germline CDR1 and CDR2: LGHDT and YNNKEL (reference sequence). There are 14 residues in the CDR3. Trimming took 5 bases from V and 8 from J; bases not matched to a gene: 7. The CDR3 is CASSSGQGLEPQHF. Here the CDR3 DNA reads TGTGCCAGCAGCTCCGGACAGGGGTTGGAGCCCCAGCATTTT.

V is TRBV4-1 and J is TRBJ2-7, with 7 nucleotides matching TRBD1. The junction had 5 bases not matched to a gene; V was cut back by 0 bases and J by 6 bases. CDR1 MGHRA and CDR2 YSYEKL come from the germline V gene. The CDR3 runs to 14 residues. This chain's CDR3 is CASSQDPTGFEQYV. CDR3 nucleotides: TGCGCCAGCAGCCAAGACCCGACAGGGTTCGAGCAGTACGTC.

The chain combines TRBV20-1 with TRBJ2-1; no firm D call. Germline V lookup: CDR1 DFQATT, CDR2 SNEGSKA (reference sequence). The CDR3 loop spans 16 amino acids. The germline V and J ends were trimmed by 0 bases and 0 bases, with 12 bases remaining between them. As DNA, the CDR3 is TGCAGTGCTAGAGATACTACGGTAAGCTCCTACAATGAGCAGTTCTTC. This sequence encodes CSARDTTVSSYNEQFF.

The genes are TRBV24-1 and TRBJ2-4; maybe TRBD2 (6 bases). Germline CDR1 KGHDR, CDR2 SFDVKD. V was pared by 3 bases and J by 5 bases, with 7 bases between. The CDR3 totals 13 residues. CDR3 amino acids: CATSDGGENIQYF. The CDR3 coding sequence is TGTGCCACCAGTGATGGAGGGGAAAACATTCAGTACTTC.

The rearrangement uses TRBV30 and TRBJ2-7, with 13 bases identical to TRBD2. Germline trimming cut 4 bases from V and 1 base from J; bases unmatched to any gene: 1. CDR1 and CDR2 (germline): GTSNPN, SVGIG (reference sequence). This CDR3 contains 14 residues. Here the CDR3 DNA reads TGTGCCTGGACGACTAGCGGGGGGTCCTACGAGCAGTACTTC. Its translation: CAWTTSGGSYEQYF.

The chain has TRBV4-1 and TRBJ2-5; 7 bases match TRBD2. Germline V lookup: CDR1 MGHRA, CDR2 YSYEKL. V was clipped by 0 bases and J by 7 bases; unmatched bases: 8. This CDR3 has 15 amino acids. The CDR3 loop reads CASSQEASGFGTQYF. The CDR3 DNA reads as TGCGCCAGCAGCCAAGAGGCTAGCGGATTTGGGACCCAGTACTTC.

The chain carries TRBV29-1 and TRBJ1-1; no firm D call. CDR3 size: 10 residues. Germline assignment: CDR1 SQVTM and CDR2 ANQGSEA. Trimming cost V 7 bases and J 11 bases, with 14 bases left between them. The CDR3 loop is CSEGSVTAFF. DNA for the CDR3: TGCAGCGAAGGGAGCGTGACGGCTTTCTTT.

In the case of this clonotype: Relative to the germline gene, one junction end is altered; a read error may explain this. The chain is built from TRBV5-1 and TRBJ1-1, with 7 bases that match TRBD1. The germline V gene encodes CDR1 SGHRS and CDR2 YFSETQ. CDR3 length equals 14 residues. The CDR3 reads CASTLDRTNTEAFF. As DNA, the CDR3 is TGCGCCAGCACCTTGGACAGGACGAACACTGAAGCTTTCTTT.

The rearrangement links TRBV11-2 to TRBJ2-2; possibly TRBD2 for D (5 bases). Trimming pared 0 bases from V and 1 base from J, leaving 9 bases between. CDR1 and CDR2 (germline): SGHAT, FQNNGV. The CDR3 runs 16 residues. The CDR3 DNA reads TGTGCCAGCAGCTTAGACCCGGGAAAGAACACCGGGGAGCTGTTTTTT. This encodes CASSLDPGKNTGELFF. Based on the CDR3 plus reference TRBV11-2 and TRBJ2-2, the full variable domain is EAGVAQSPRYKIIEKRQSVAFWCNPISGHATLYWYQQILGQGPKLLIQFQNNGVVDDSQLPKDRFSAERLKGVDSTLKIQPAKLEDSAVYLCASSLDPGKNTGELFFGEGSRLTVL.

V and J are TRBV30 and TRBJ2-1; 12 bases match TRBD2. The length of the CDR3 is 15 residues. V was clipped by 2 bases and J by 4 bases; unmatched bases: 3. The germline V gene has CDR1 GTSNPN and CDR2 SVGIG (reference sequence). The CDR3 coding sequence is TGTGCCTGGAGTAGGACTAGCGGGAAATACAATGAGCAGTTCTTC. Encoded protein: CAWSRTSGKYNEQFF.

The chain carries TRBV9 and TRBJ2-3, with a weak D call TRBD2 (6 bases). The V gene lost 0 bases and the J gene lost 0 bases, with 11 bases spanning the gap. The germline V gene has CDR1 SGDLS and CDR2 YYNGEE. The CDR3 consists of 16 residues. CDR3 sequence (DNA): TGTGCCAGCAGCGTAGGGTGGACTACTAGCACAGATACGCAGTATTTT. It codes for CASSVGWTTSTDTQYF.

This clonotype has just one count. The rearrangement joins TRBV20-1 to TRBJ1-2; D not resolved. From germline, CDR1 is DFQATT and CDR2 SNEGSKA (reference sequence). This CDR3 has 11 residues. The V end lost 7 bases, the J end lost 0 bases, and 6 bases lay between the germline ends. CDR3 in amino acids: CSGLSNYGYTF. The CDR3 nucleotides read TGCAGTGGGCTCTCTAACTATGGCTACACCTTC.

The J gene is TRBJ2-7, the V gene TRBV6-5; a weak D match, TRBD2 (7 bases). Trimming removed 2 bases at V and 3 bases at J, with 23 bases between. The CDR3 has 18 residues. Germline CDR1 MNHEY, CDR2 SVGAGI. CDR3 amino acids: CASSYRRAGAGDGYEQYF. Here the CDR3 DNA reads TGTGCCAGCAGTTACCGCCGGGCGGGGGCCGGGGACGGCTACGAGCAGTACTTC.

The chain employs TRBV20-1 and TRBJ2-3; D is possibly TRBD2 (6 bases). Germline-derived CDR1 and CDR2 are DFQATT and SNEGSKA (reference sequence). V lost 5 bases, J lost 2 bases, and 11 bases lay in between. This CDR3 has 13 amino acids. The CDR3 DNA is TGCAGTGCTGTGGGGGGATACACAGATACGCAGTATTTT. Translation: CSAVGGYTDTQYF.

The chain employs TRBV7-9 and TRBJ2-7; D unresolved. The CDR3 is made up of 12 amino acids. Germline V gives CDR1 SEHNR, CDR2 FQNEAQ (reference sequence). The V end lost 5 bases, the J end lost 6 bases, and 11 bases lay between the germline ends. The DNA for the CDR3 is TGTGCCAGCAGCGCCGGAACGAGCGAGCAGTACGTC. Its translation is CASSAGTSEQYV.

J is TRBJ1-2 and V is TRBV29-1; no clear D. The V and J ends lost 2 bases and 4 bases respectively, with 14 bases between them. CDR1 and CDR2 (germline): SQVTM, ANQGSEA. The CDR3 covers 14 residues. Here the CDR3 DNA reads TGCAGCGTTGAAATCACGGGCCTCAGCTATGGCTACACCTTC. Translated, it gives CSVEITGLSYGYTF.

CDR3 region: CASSLSPSYEQYV. CDR3 sequence (DNA): TGTGCCAGCAGCTTGAGCCCTTCCTACGAGCAGTACGTC. The chain has TRBV5-4 and TRBJ2-7; D remains ambiguous. Germline assignment: CDR1 SGHNT and CDR2 YYREEE (reference sequence). The CDR3 covers 13 residues. V lost 1 base and J lost 1, with 6 bases in between.

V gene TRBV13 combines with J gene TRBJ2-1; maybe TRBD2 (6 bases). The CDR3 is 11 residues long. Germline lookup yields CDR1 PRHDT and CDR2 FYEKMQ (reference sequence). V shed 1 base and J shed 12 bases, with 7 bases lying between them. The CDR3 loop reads CASSLDGGQFF. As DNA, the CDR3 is TGTGCCAGCAGCTTAGACGGGGGGCAGTTCTTC.

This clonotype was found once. The CDR3 loop reads CAWISRGLSTGELFF. The DNA of the CDR3 is TGTGCCTGGATTTCCAGGGGGCTGAGCACCGGGGAGCTGTTTTTT. The J gene is TRBJ2-2, the V gene TRBV30, with 8 bases identical to TRBD1. The CDR3 has 15 amino acids. J was trimmed by 4 bases and V by 4 bases; bases with no gene match: 8. Germline V CDR1 and CDR2: GTSNPN, SVGIG (reference sequence).

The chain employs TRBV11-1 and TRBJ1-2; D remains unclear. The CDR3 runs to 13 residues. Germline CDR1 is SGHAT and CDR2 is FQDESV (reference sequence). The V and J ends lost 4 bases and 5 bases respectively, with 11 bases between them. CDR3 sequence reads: CASSSDGEYGYTF. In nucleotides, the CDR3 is TGTGCCAGCAGCTCGGACGGGGAGTATGGCTACACCTTC.

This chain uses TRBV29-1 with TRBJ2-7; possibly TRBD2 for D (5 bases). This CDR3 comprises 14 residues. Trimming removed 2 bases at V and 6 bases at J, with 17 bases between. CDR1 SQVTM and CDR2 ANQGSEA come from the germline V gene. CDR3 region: CSVESRSVRAEQYF. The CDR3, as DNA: TGCAGCGTTGAATCGCGGTCGGTGAGGGCCGAGCAGTACTTC.

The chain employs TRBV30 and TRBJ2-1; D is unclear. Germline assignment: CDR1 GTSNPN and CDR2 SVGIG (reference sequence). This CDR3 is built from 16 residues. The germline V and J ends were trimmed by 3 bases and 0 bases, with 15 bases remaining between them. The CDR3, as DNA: TGTGCCTGGAGCGACCCTGGACGCCACTCCTACAATGAGCAGTTCTTC. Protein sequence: CAWSDPGRHSYNEQFF.